What follows are 28 T cell receptor beta chains derived from one specimen sequenced in a study of T cells in Graves' hyperthyroidism and ophthalmopathy. Researchers took RNA transcripts and amplified the TCR beta CDR3 regions from them. The HTBI primer set was used in a first-round RT-PCR of the TCR CDR3. TCRdb re-called the multiplex PCR reads with MiXCR, one entry per CDR3 protein. The sample carries about 400,000 distinct CDR3 sequences, 15% recorded once. Input material: blood. The receptor set was obtained from a woman aged 30 to 39 with Graves' hyperthyroidism.

This clonotype was observed a handful of times. V and J are TRBV12-3 or TRBV12-4 and TRBJ2-2, with no clear D. V was cut by 7 bases and J by 0 bases, with 18 bases left in between. The CDR3 runs 17 residues. The CDR3 spells CASNKRWQAPNTGELFF. Here the CDR3 DNA reads TGTGCCAGCAACAAAAGGTGGCAGGCCCCGAACACCGGGGAGCTGTTTTTT.

Many counts were recorded for this clonotype. J is TRBJ2-3 and V is TRBV5-8; 10 bases match TRBD2. Germline trimming cut 0 bases from V and 3 bases from J; bases unmatched to any gene: 7. This CDR3 is 17 amino acids long. Germline V gene lookup returns CDR1 SGHTS and CDR2 YDEGEE. The CDR3 region has the DNA TGTGCCAGCAGCTTGGTGCCTAGCGGGGGCATAACAGATACGCAGTATTTT. Amino acids: CASSLVPSGGITDTQYF.

This chain links TRBV15 with TRBJ1-5; TRBD1 might be the D (5 bases). CDR3 length equals 14 residues. The germline V and J ends were trimmed by 5 bases and 3 bases, with 11 bases remaining between them. CDR1 and CDR2 (germline): LNHNV, YYDKDF (reference sequence). The CDR3 region is CATSRRGLNQPQHF. The DNA of the CDR3 is TGTGCCACCAGCCGGAGGGGACTCAATCAGCCCCAGCATTTT. Full variable domain (remainder filled in from reference TRBV15 and TRBJ1-5): DAMVIQNPRYQVTQFGKPVTLSCSQTLNHNVMYWYQQKSSQAPKLLFHYYDKDFNNEADTPDNFQSRRPNTSFCFLDIRSPGLGDTAMYLCATSRRGLNQPQHFGDGTRLSIL.

This clonotype was seen many times. V usage is TRBV18 and J usage is TRBJ2-5; D is uncertain. This CDR3 is built from 12 residues. The V gene's germline CDR1 is KGHSH and CDR2 LQKENI. V lost 1 base to trimming and J lost 5 bases, with 5 bases between them. The CDR3 nucleotides are TGTGCCAGCTCACCACTTAGTGAGACCCAGTACTTC. It is translated as CASSPLSETQYF.

This clonotype was counted between two and nine times. This sequence joins TRBV10-3 and TRBJ1-1; 7 bases line up with TRBD1. Germline CDR1 ENHRY, CDR2 SYGVKD. This CDR3 has 15 amino acids. V lost 4 bases, J lost 1 base, and 6 bases stayed unmatched. This chain's CDR3 is CAISGDRESNTEAFF. CDR3 nucleotide sequence: TGTGCCATCAGTGGTGACAGGGAGTCGAACACTGAAGCTTTCTTT.

The chain carries TRBV3-1 and TRBJ2-1; 7 positions agree with TRBD2. V lost 4 bases to trimming and J lost 8 bases; unmatched junction nucleotides: 8. The CDR3 runs 14 residues. CDR1 and CDR2 from the germline V gene are LGHDT and YNNKEL (reference sequence). DNA for the CDR3: TGTGCCAGCAGCCGATCGGGAGGAGCCCATGAGCAGTTCTTC. This translates into CASSRSGGAHEQFF.

The gene calls are TRBV6-1 and TRBJ2-1; D is undetermined. Per the germline V gene, CDR1 is MNHNS and CDR2 is SASEGT. CDR3 length: 17 amino acids. V lost 0 bases, J lost 0 bases, and 12 bases lay in between. The CDR3 region is CASSEAETLNSYNEQFF. DNA of the CDR3: TGTGCCAGCAGTGAAGCCGAGACCCTGAACTCCTACAATGAGCAGTTCTTC.

About this clonotype itself: Compared with germline, one end of the junction differs, possibly owing to a read error. The J gene is TRBJ2-7, the V gene TRBV4-2; 8 bases are a match to TRBD2. The CDR3 totals 15 residues. CDR1 and CDR2 from the germline V gene are LGHNA and YNFKEQ. The CDR3: CASNQDSTGGYEQYF. For the CDR3, the DNA is TGTGCCAGCAACCAAGATTCGACGGGAGGGTACGAGCAGTACTTC.

At least ten counts were recorded for this clonotype. The chain couples TRBV2 to TRBJ2-5; 9 bases are shared with TRBD2. This CDR3 has 15 amino acids. Unmatched junction bases numbered 7, after V lost 4 bases and J lost 4 bases. The germline gives CDR1 SNHLY, CDR2 FYNNEI. CDR3 in amino acids: CASSVRAGGGETQYF. The CDR3 region has the DNA TGTGCCAGCAGTGTCCGAGCGGGAGGTGGAGAGACCCAGTACTTC.

V gene TRBV15 combines with J gene TRBJ2-7; 10 bases line up with TRBD2. V gave up 4 bases and J gave up 4 bases; unmatched junction bases: 19. The CDR3 is made up of 19 amino acids. The V gene's germline CDR1 is LNHNV and CDR2 YYDKDF (reference sequence). The CDR3 DNA sequence: TGTGCCACCAGCATAACGGGGGCTAGCGGGAGTTCCTTCGGATACGAGCAGTACTTC. It is translated as CATSITGASGSSFGYEQYF.

Only a few counts were recorded for this clonotype. V and J are TRBV18 and TRBJ2-6; possible D gene TRBD2, 7 bases. Per germline, CDR1 KGHSH and CDR2 LQKENI. With 3 bases removed from V and 0 bases from J, the gap between germline ends came to 15 bases. CDR3 length equals 18 residues. Written as DNA, the CDR3 is TGTGCCAGCTCACCGGCGGGGGCCCTTTCCTCTGGGGCCAACGTCCTGACTTTC. Translated: CASSPAGALSSGANVLTF. The whole variable domain, remainder taken from reference TRBV18 and TRBJ2-6, is NAGVMQNPRHLVRRRGQEARLRCSPMKGHSHVYWYRQLPEEGLKFMVYLQKENIIDESGMPKERFSAEFPKEGPSILRIQQVVRGDSAAYFCASSPAGALSSGANVLTFGAGSRLTVL.

V usage is TRBV10-3 and J usage is TRBJ2-5; D is perhaps TRBD1 (7 bases). This CDR3 comprises 14 residues. In germline, CDR1 is ENHRY, CDR2 SYGVKD. Trimming removed 11 bases from V and 5 bases from J, with 21 bases in between. The CDR3 region has the DNA TGTGCCGGAAGCCCAGGGGGGATGTGGGAGACCCAGTACTTC. It specifies CAGSPGGMWETQYF.

The chain combines TRBV10-2 with TRBJ1-1; no definite D call. V was shortened by 0 bases and J by 1 base, with 9 bases between the two germline ends. The CDR3 spans 15 residues. Germline CDR1 reads WSHSY; CDR2 reads SAAADI. For the CDR3, the DNA is TGCGCCAGCAGTGAGTCTCCCGAGGCGAACACTGAAGCTTTCTTT. It yields the protein CASSESPEANTEAFF.

At least ten counts were recorded for this clonotype. The V gene is TRBV27, the J gene TRBJ1-1, with D maybe TRBD1 (5 bases). Trimming left V 2 bases short and J 1 base short, with 8 bases between. CDR3 length: 14 residues. CDR1 and CDR2 (germline): MNHEY, SMNVEV (reference sequence). DNA for the CDR3: TGTGCCAGCAGTTTAGGGACGCCGAACACTGAAGCTTTCTTT. Encoded protein: CASSLGTPNTEAFF.

This clonotype was detected a few times. V usage is TRBV5-8 and J usage is TRBJ2-3; 8 positions match TRBD2. There are 14 residues in the CDR3. The germline CDR1 and CDR2 sequences are SGHTS and YDEGEE. V dropped 6 bases and J dropped 3; count of bases not matched to a gene: 6. The CDR3 region is CASITSGLTDTQYF. The CDR3 DNA reads as TGTGCCAGCATAACTAGCGGACTTACAGATACGCAGTATTTT. Combining the CDR3 with reference TRBV5-8 and TRBJ2-3 gives the whole variable domain EAGVTQSPTHLIKTRGQQATLRCSPISGHTSVYWYQQALGLGLQFLLWYDEGEERNRGNFPPRFSGRQFPNYSSELNVNALELEDSALYLCASITSGLTDTQYFGPGTRLTVL.

This clonotype was observed a few times. The chain recombines TRBV3-1 with TRBJ1-6, with TRBD1 matching 9 bases. There are 17 residues in the CDR3. The germline gives CDR1 LGHDT, CDR2 YNNKEL (reference sequence). Trimming took 6 bases from V and 6 from J; bases not matched to a gene: 12. The CDR3: CASRGQGRRSINSPLHF. The CDR3 DNA follows: TGTGCCAGCAGGGGACAGGGTCGAAGAAGCATTAATTCACCCCTCCACTTT.

This clonotype was seen ten or more times. The chain combines TRBV29-1 with TRBJ2-7; D ambiguous. Trimming removed 4 bases from V and 1 base from J, with 8 bases in between. Germline V gene data show CDR1 as SQVTM and CDR2 as ANQGSEA. The CDR3 totals 12 residues. CDR3 sequence: CSVAQSSYEQYF. In DNA form, the CDR3 reads TGCAGCGTTGCCCAGTCGTCCTACGAGCAGTACTTC.

This clonotype turned up a few times. CDR3 loop: CASSPGTSGKDGELFF. Written as DNA, the CDR3 is TGCGCCAGCAGCCCCGGGACTAGCGGGAAGGACGGGGAGCTGTTTTTT. The genes are TRBV5-1 and TRBJ2-2; TRBD2 matches at 13 bases. The CDR3 is 16 residues long. Germline V gives CDR1 SGHRS, CDR2 YFSETQ. V lost 4 bases and J lost 7; bases outside the gene matches: 7.

This clonotype was picked up many times. The chain is built from TRBV6-2 or TRBV6-3 and TRBJ2-1; 7 bases agree with TRBD2. The CDR3 length is 13 residues. V lost 2 bases and J lost 9; bases outside the gene matches: 4. Germline lookup yields CDR1 MNHEY and CDR2 SVGEGT. The CDR3 DNA reads TGTGCCAGCAGTTACCCGGGACTACCTGAGCAGTTCTTC. The encoded protein is CASSYPGLPEQFF.

This clonotype was found many times. The chain couples TRBV20-1 to TRBJ2-1; tentatively, D is TRBD1 (5 bases). Germline V lookup: CDR1 DFQATT, CDR2 SNEGSKA (reference sequence). CDR3 length: 14 amino acids. The CDR3, as DNA: TGCAGCGCAGAGACAGTAACCTCCTACAATGAGCAGTTCTTC. It specifies CSAETVTSYNEQFF.

The chain combines TRBV9 with TRBJ1-1; D unresolved. The CDR3 loop spans 16 amino acids. Germline V CDR1 and CDR2: SGDLS, YYNGEE. V lost 4 bases, J lost 7 bases, and 23 bases lay in between. CDR3 DNA: TGTGCCAGCAGCCTGAGAAGTGTCGCGGGGATCGGTGAAGCTTTCTTT. Protein: CASSLRSVAGIGEAFF.

As concerns this clonotype: Given a much more abundant clone one base away, this may be a read error. The chain employs TRBV6-9 and TRBJ2-7; a weak D match, TRBD2 (5 bases). Near its end, the DNA agrees better with TRBJ2-1, so the J call may be wrong. The germline V gene encodes CDR1 MNHGY and CDR2 SVAAGI. The CDR3 consists of 13 residues. CDR3 sequence: CASSDSGDYEQFF. The CDR3 DNA sequence: TGTGCCAGCAGTGATTCAGGAGACTACGAGCAGTTCTTC.

In this sample, this clonotype turned up many times. The V call is TRBV12-3 or TRBV12-4, the J call TRBJ2-3; 8 bases line up with TRBD2. The CDR3 sequence is 15 residues long. V was clipped by 7 bases and J by 2 bases; unmatched bases: 8. DNA for the CDR3: TGTGCCAGCATGCGGTTAGCGGGATACACAGATACGCAGTATTTT. This encodes CASMRLAGYTDTQYF.

Ten or more counts support this clonotype. J is TRBJ2-5 and V is TRBV18; D remains unclear. Germline V gene sequence: CDR1 KGHSH, CDR2 LQKENI. The CDR3 contains 12 residues. V was trimmed by 3 bases and J by 5 bases, leaving 7 bases between them. The CDR3 DNA follows: TGTGCCAGCTCACCCCGCATGGAGACCCAGTACTTC. Encoded protein: CASSPRMETQYF.

In this sample, this clonotype turned up a few times. The chain uses TRBV29-1 and TRBJ2-2; D unclear. The CDR3 totals 11 residues. Between the trimmed V and J ends, which lost 8 bases and 6 bases, there was a span of 10 bases. Germline CDR1 SQVTM, CDR2 ANQGSEA. Written as DNA, the CDR3 is TGCAGCACAATCTGGGCCGGGGAGCTGTTTTTT. Translating it yields CSTIWAGELFF.

This clonotype was found many times. The CDR3 coding sequence is TGTGCCAGCAGCATAAAAGGGCAGCCCCAGCATTTT. Its translation: CASSIKGQPQHF. This chain joins TRBV7-2 and TRBJ1-5, with D unclear. The CDR3 has 12 residues. The V gene lost 5 bases and the J gene lost 7 bases, with 9 bases spanning the gap. CDR1 is SGHTA and CDR2 is FQGNSA in the germline V gene.

V gene TRBV4-1 combines with J gene TRBJ1-6; tentative D call: TRBD1 (6 bases). Looked up from germline, CDR1 is MGHRA and CDR2 is YSYEKL. The germline V and J ends were trimmed by 2 bases and 10 bases, with 12 bases remaining between them. This CDR3 has 14 residues. CDR3 residues: CASSQQGNGSPLHF. CDR3 nucleotide sequence: TGCGCCAGCAGCCAACAGGGGAACGGGTCACCCCTCCACTTT.

The sample holds many counts of this clonotype. The chain couples TRBV6-1 to TRBJ2-5; 10 bases fit TRBD1. CDR1 and CDR2 (germline): MNHNS, SASEGT. V trimming: 3 bases; J trimming: 2 bases; junction bases outside the gene matches: 3. There are 15 residues in the CDR3. CDR3 sequence: CASSEDRGVQETQYF. As DNA, the CDR3 is TGTGCCAGCAGTGAGGACAGGGGGGTTCAAGAGACCCAGTACTTC.